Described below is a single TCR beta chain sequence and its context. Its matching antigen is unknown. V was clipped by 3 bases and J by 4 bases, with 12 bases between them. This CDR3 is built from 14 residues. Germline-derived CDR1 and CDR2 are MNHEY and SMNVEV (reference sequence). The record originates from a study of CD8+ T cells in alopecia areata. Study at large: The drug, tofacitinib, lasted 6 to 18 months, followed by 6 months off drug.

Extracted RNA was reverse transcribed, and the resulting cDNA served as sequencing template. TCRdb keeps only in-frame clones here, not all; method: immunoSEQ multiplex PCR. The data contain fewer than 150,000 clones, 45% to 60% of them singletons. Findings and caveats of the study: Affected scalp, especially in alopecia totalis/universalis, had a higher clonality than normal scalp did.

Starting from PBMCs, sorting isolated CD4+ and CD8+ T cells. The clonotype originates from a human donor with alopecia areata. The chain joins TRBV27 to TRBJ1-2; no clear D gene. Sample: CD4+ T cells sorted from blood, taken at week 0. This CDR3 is CASSLNPRVYGYTF. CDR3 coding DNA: TGTGCCAGCAGTTTGAACCCCCGGGTCTATGGCTACACCTTC.